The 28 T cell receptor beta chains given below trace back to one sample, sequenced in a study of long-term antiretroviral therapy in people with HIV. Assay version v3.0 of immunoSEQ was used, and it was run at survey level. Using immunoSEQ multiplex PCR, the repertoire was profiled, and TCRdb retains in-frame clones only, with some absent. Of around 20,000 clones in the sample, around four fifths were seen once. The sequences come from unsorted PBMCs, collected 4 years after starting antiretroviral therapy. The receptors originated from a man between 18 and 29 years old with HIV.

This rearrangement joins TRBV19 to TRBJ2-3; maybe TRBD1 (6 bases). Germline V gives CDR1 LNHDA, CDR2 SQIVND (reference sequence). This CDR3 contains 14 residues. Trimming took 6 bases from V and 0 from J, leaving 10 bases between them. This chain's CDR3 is CASSITGSTDTQYF. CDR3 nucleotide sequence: TGTGCCAGTAGCATCACAGGGAGCACAGATACGCAGTATTTT.

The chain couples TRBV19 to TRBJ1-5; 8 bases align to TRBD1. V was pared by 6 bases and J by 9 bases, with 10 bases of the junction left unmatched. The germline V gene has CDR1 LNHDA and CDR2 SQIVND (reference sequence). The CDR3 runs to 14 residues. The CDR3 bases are TGTGCCAGTAGCCCGACAGGGGAATCGGGGCCCCAGCATTTT. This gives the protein CASSPTGESGPQHF.

For the CDR3, the DNA is TGTGCCAGCAGCAGCTACAGGGGGCTCTACGAGCAGTACTTC. Residues: CASSSYRGLYEQYF. The chain uses TRBV13 and TRBJ2-7; TRBD1 aligns across 9 bases. CDR1 PRHDT and CDR2 FYEKMQ come from the germline V gene (reference sequence). The CDR3 spans 14 residues. Trimming cost V 5 bases and J 3 bases; bases outside gene matches: 5.

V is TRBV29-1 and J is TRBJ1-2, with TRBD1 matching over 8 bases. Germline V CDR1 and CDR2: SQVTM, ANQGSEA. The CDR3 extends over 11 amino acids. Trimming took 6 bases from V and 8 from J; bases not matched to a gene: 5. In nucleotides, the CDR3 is TGCAGCGTCCAGGGGGCCGGAGGCTACACCTTC. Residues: CSVQGAGGYTF.

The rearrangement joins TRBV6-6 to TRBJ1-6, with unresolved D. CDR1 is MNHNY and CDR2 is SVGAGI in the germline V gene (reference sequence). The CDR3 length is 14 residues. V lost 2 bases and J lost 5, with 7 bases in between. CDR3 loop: CASSYGGNNSPLHF. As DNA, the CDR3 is TGTGCCAGCAGTTACGGAGGAAATAATTCACCCCTCCACTTT.

CDR3 region: CASSLIGGHGYTF. CDR3 nucleotides: TGTGCCAGCAGTTTGATAGGGGGCCATGGCTACACCTTC. This chain uses TRBV27 with TRBJ1-2, with TRBD1 matching over 7 bases. The CDR3 runs 13 residues. Germline V lookup: CDR1 MNHEY, CDR2 SMNVEV (reference sequence). J lost 6 bases, V lost 3 bases, and 4 bases had no gene match.

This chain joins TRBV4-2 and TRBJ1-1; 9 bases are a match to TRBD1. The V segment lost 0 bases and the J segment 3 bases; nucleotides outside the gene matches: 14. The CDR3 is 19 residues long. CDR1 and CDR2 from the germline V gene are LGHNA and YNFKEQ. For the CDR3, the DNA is TGTGCCAGCAGCCAAGATTGGACAGGGGAAGATCCGAACGACACTGAAGCTTTCTTT. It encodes CASSQDWTGEDPNDTEAFF.

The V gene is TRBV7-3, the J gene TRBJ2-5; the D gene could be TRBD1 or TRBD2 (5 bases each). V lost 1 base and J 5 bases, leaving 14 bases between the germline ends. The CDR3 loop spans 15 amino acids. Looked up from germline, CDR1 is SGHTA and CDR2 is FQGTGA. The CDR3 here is CASSLRGDGMETQYF. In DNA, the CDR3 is TGTGCCAGCAGCTTAAGAGGGGACGGGATGGAGACCCAGTACTTC.

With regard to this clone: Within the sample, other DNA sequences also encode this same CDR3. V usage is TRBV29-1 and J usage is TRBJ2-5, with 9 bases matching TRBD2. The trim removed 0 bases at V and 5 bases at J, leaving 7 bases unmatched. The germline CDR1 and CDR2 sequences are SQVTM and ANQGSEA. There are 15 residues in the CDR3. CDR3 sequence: CSVEELAGAGETQYF. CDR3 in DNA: TGCAGCGTTGAAGAATTAGCGGGGGCCGGGGAGACCCAGTACTTC.

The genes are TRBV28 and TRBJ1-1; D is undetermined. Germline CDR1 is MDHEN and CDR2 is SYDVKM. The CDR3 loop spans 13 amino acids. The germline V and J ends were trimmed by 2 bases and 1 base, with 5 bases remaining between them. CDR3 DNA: TGTGCCAGCAGTTTAATCGCGAACACTGAAGCTTTCTTT. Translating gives CASSLIANTEAFF.

The CDR3 sequence is CASSLTGGADTQYF. In DNA form, the CDR3 reads TGTGCCAGCAGCTTAACCGGGGGGGCCGATACGCAGTATTTT. This sequence joins TRBV7-2 and TRBJ2-3, with 8 bases identical to TRBD2. CDR1 is SGHTA, CDR2 FQGNSA, per germline. V shed 2 bases, J shed 6 bases, and the junction held 4 bases outside the gene matches. This CDR3 comprises 14 residues. Full variable domain (remainder filled in from reference TRBV7-2 and TRBJ2-3): GAGVSQSPSNKVTEKGKDVELRCDPISGHTALYWYRQSLGQGLEFLIYFQGNSAPDKSGLPSDRFSAERTGGSVSTLTIQRTQQEDSAVYLCASSLTGGADTQYFGPGTRLTVL.

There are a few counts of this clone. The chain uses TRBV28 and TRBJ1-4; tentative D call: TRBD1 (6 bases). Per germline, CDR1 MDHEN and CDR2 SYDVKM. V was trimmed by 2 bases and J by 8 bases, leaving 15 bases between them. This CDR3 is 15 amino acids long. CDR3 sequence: CASSLGGLGDEKLFF. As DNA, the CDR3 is TGTGCCAGCAGTTTAGGGGGCCTAGGGGACGAAAAACTGTTTTTT.

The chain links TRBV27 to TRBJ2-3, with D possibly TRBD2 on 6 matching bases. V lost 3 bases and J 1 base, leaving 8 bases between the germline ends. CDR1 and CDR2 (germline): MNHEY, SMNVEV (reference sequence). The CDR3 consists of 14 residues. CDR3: CASSLVAGTDTQYF. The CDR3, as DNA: TGTGCCAGCAGTTTGGTAGCGGGCACAGATACGCAGTATTTT.

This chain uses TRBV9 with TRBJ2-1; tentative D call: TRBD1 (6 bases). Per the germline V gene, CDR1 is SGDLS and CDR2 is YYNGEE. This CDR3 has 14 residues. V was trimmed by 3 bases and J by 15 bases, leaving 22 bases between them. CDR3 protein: CASSARQESSSLFF. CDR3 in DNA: TGTGCCAGCAGCGCGCGACAGGAGTCCTCCAGTCTGTTCTTC.

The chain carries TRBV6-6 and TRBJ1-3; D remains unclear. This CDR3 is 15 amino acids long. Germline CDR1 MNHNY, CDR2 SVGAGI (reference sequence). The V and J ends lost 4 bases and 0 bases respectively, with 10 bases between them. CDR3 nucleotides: TGTGCCAGCAGTTTTTTCGGCACCTCTGGAAACACCATATATTTT. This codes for CASSFFGTSGNTIYF.

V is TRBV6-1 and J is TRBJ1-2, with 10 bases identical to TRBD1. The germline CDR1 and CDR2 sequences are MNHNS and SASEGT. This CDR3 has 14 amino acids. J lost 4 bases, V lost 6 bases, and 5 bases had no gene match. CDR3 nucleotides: TGTGCCAGCAGAGACCGGGACAGGGGCTATGGCTACACCTTC. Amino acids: CASRDRDRGYGYTF.

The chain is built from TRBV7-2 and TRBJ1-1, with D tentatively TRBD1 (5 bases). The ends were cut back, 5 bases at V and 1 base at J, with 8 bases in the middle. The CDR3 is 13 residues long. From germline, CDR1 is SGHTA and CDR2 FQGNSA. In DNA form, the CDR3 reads TGTGCCAGCAGCCGGGGGAGGAACACTGAAGCTTTCTTT. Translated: CASSRGRNTEAFF.

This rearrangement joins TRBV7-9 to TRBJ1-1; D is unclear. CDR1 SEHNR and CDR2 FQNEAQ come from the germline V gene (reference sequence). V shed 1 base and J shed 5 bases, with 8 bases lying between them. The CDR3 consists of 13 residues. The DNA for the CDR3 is TGTGCCAGCAGCTTAGACACGGGGACTGAAGCTTTCTTT. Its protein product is CASSLDTGTEAFF.

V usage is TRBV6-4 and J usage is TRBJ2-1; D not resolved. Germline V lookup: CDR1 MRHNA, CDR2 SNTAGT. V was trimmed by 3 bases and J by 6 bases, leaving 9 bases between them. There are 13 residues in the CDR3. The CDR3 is CASSEGLGNEQFF. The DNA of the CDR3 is TGTGCCAGCAGTGAGGGTCTAGGCAATGAGCAGTTCTTC.

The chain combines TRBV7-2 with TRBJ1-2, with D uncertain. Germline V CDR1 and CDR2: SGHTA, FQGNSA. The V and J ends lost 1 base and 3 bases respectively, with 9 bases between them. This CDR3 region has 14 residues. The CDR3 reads CASSLGDVYYGYTF. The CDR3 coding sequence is TGTGCCAGCAGCTTAGGAGACGTCTACTATGGCTACACCTTC.

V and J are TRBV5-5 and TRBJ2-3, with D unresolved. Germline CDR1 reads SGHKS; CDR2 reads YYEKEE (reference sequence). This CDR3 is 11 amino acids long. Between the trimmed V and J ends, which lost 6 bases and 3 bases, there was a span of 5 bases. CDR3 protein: CASIFTDTQYF. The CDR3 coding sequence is TGTGCCAGCATCTTTACAGATACGCAGTATTTT.

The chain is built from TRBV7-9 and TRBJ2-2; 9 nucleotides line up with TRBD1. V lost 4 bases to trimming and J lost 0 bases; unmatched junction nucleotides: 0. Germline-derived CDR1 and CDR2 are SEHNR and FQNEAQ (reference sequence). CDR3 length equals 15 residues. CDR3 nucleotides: TGTGCCAGCAGCTGGACAGGGGCGAACACCGGGGAGCTGTTTTTT. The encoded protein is CASSWTGANTGELFF.

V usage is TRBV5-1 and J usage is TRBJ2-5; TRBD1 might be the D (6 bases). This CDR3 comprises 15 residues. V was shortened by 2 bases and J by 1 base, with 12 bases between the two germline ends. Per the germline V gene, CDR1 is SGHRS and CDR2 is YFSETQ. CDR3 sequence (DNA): TGCGCCAGCAGCTTCAATCAGGGGCTCCAAGAGACCCAGTACTTC. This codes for CASSFNQGLQETQYF.

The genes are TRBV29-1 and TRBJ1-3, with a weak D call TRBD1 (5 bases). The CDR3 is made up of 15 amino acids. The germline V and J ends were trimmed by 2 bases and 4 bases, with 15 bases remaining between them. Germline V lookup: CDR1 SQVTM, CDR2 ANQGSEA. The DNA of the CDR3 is TGCAGCGTTGAATTGGGGACCCCTTACGGAAACACCATATATTTT. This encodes CSVELGTPYGNTIYF.

Here the CDR3 reads CASSVVAENTGELFF. The CDR3 region has the DNA TGTGCCAGCAGTGTCGTAGCGGAAAACACCGGGGAGCTGTTTTTT. This rearrangement joins TRBV2 to TRBJ2-2; perhaps TRBD2 as D (6 bases). V was cut by 4 bases and J by 2 bases, with 11 bases left in between. Germline-derived CDR1 and CDR2 are SNHLY and FYNNEI. The CDR3 has 15 residues.

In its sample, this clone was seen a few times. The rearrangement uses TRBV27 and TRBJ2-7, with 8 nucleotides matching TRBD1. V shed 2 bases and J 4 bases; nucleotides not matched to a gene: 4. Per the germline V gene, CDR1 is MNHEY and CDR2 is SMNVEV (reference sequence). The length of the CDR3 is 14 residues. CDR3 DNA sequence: TGTGCCAGCAGTTTAAGCAGGGGGCTATACGAGCAGTACTTC. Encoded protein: CASSLSRGLYEQYF.

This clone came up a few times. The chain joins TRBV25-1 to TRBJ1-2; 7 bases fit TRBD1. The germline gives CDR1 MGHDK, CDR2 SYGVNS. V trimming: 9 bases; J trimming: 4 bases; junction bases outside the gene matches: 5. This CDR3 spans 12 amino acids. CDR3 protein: CASSTGTYGYTF. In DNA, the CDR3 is TGTGCCAGTTCGACAGGGACCTATGGCTACACCTTC.

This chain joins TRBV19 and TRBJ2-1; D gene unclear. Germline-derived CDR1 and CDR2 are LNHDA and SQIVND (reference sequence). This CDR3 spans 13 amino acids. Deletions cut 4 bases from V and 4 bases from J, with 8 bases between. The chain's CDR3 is CASSKVLYNEQFF. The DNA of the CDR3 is TGTGCCAGTAGTAAGGTGCTTTACAATGAGCAGTTCTTC.